This note documents a single T cell receptor (beta chain) sequence. Its antigen is unknown. The junction and the germline gene differ at one end; a read error may be behind it. The data were obtained in a study of CD8+CD57+ T cells in acquired aplastic anemia. In the study overall: DNA recovered from sorted CD4+ and CD8+ cells had a mean of roughly 3 ug.

The germline V gene has CDR1 ENHRY and CDR2 SYGVKD. This CDR3 has 18 amino acids. Genomic DNA provided the template from which TCR beta VDJ and CDR3 profiles were obtained. TCRdb ran MiXCR on the reads and lists one entry per CDR3 protein. Of roughly 150,000 distinct CDR3 sequences in the sample, just under 45% are singletons; the top ten hold 0.9% to 1.2%. Study-level results: Found in both controls and patients were twenty-nine CD8+ CDR3 sequences.

The clonotype originates from a human donor in good health. The J gene is TRBJ2-3, the V gene TRBV10-3, with TRBD1 matching over 7 bases. The sequenced sample consisted of sorted CD4+, CD8+, or CD8+CD57+ T cells (not recorded which) from PBMCs. CDR3 bases: TGTGCCAGCAGTTTACGTAAAGGGGGCGGACTCAACACAGATACGCAGTATTTT. Amino acids: CASSLRKGGGLNTDTQYF.